This record concerns one T cell receptor beta chain sequence. Germline V gene lookup returns CDR1 MNHEY and CDR2 SMNVEV (reference sequence). V lost 6 bases, J lost 12 bases, and 18 bases lay in between. The CDR3 covers 12 residues. MiXCR, applied by TCRdb to the RT-PCR reads, yields one record per CDR3 protein. The table lists approximately 720,000 distinct CDR3 sequences, 12% to 15% of them singletons. The TCR sequence derives from a female donor in good health, serving as a healthy control. The V call is TRBV27, the J call TRBJ2-7; D may be TRBD2 (6 bases). The sequenced material came from memory CD4+ T cells from blood. Here the CDR3 DNA reads TGTGCCAGCAGCCCCGTTGGGGGGAAAACGTACTTC. It encodes CASSPVGGKTYF.